This TCR beta chain was sequenced during a study of Graves' ophthalmopathy and Graves' hyperthyroidism. Using RNA transcripts, the TCR beta CDR3 regions were amplified. The authors performed first-round RT-PCR with HTBI primers and then a second-round multiplex PCR. TCRdb re-called the multiplex PCR reads through MiXCR, storing one row per CDR3 protein. The profile shows roughly 420,000 distinct CDR3 sequences, around a fifth of them singletons. This CDR3 has 14 amino acids. Germline V gene sequence: CDR1 SGHTA, CDR2 FQGNSA. The V gene end was trimmed by 11 bases and the J gene end by 1 base; junction bases not matched to a gene: 10. Remarks on this clonotype: Antigen: not known.

Whole-study results and caveats: Among expanded thyroid clonotypes above 0.001 frequency, most also occurred in blood.

The chain carries TRBV7-2 and TRBJ1-1; 7 bases align to TRBD1. The receptor was isolated from a woman younger than 30 with stable Graves' hyperthyroidism. Sequenced sample: peripheral blood. The DNA of the CDR3 is TGTGCCTGTTATCCGGGACAGCCGAACACTGAAGCTTTCTTT. Translated: CACYPGQPNTEAFF.